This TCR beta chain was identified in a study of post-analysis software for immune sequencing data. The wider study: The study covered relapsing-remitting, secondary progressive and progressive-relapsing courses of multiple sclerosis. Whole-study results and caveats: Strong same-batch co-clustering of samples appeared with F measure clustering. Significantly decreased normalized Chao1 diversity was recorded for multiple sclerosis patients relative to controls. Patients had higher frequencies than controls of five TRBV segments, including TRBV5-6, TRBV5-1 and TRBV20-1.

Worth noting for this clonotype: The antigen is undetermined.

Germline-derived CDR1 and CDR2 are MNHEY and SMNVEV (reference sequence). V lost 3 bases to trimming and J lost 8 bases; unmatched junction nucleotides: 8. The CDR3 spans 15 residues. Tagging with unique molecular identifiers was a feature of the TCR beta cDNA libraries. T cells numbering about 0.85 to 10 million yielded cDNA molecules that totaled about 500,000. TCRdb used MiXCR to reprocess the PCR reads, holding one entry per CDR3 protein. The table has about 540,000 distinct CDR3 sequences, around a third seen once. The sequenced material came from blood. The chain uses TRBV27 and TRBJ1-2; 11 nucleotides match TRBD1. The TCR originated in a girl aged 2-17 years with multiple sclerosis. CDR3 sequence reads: CASSFRTDRGHGYTF. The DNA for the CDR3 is TGTGCCAGCAGTTTTCGAACGGACAGGGGGCACGGCTACACCTTC.